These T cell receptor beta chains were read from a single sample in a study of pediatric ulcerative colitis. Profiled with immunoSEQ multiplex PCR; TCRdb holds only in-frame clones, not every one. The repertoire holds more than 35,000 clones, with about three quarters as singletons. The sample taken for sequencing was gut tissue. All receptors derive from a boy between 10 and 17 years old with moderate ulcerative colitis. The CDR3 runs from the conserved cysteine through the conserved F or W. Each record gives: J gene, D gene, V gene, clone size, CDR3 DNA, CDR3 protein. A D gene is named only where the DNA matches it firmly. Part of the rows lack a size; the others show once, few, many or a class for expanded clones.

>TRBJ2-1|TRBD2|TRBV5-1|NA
TGCGCCAGCAGCTTGGCCCCTAGCGGGGGGGCCGATGAGCAGTTCTTC
CASSLAPSGGADEQFF
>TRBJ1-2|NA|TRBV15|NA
TGTGCCACCAGCAGAGGTTTGGACAGTCCGTCAGGCAATGGCTACACCTTC
CATSRGLDSPSGNGYTF
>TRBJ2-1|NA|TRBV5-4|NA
TGTGCCAGCAGCGTAAGGGGACACTACAATGAGCAGTTCTTC
CASSVRGHYNEQFF
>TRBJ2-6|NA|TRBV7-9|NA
TGTGCCAGCAGCTTCTGGCACGGGGCCAACGTCCTGACTTTC
CASSFWHGANVLTF
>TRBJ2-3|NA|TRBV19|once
TGTGCCAGTAGTATGGGGGTGCACACAGATACGCAGTATTTT
CASSMGVHTDTQYF
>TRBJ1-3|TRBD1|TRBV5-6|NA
TGTGCCAGCAGTCCCGGGACAGGGAGGGCGATATATTTT
CASSPGTGRAIYF
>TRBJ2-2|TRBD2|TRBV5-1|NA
TGCGCCAGCGGGAGGGAGGTGAACACCGGGGAGCTGTTTTTT
CASGREVNTGELFF
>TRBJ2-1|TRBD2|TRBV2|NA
TGTGCCACTAAACTAGCGGGTTTGAACAATGAGCAGTTCTTC
CATKLAGLNNEQFF
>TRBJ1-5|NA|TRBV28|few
TGTGCCAGCAGTTCAGGTAGTGGGGGGCTGATCAATCAGCCCCAGCATTTT
CASSSGSGGLINQPQHF
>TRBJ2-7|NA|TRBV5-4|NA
TGTGCCAGCAGCACGGGGTGGAACGAGCAGTACTTC
CASSTGWNEQYF
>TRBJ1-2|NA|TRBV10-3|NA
TGTGCCATCAGTGAGTCAGGGGTCAACTATGGCTACACCTTC
CAISESGVNYGYTF
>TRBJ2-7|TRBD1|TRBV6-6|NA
TGTGCCAGCAGTTCGGACAGGGGGGTTATTGCTTACGAGCAGTACTTC
CASSSDRGVIAYEQYF
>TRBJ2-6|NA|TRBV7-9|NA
TGTGCCATTAATACGGGCTCTGGGGCCAACGTCCTGACTTTC
CAINTGSGANVLTF
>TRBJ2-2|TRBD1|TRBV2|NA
TGTGCCAGCAGTGAAGCGTTTCACAGGGGCAAGGGGGTTATCGGGGAGCTGTTTTTT
CASSEAFHRGKGVIGELFF
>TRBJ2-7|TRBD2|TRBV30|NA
TGTGCCTGGAGTAGCACTAGCGGATTTTTCTACGAGCAGTACTTC
CAWSSTSGFFYEQYF
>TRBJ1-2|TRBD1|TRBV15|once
TGTGCCACCAGCACGGGGACAGCCTATGGCTACACCTTC
CATSTGTAYGYTF
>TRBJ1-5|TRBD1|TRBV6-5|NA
TGTGCCAGCAGTTTTCTAGGACAGGGAAGGAATCAGCCCCAGCATTTT
CASSFLGQGRNQPQHF
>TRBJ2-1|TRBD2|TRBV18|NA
TGTGCCAGCTCACGACTAGCGGAGAACAATGAGCAGTTCTTC
CASSRLAENNEQFF
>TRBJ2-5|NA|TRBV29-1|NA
TGCAGCGTACTGGTCGACCTTGGCGGGCAGACCCAGTACTTC
CSVLVDLGGQTQYF
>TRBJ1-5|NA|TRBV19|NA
TGTGCCAGTAGTATAGGGGGACGGGGAAATCAGCCCCAGCATTTT
CASSIGGRGNQPQHF
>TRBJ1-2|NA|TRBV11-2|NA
TGTGCCAGCAGCTTAGATCCGGGCGACTATGGCTACACCTTC
CASSLDPGDYGYTF
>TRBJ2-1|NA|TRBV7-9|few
TGTGCCAGCAGCTTACCCTTCTACAATGAGCAGTTCTTC
CASSLPFYNEQFF
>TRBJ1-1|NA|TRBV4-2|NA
TGTGCCAGCAGCCAAGGAGGGTTCATCACTGAAGCTTTCTTT
CASSQGGFITEAFF
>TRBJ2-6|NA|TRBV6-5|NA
TGTGCCAGCAGTTACGGGACCTCTGGGGCCAACGTCCTGACTTTC
CASSYGTSGANVLTF
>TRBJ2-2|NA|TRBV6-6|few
TGTGCCAGCACCCCTACGGTGAACACCGGGGAGCTGTTTTTT
CASTPTVNTGELFF
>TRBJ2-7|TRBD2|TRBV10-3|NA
TGTGCCATCAAGGCGGGAGGGCCGTTCGACGAGCAGTACTTC
CAIKAGGPFDEQYF
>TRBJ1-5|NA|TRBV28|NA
TGTGCCAGCACCCAGGGAGTTTTGACTCATCAGCCCCAGCATTTT
CASTQGVLTHQPQHF
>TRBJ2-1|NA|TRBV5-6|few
TGTGCCAGCAGCTTCCGGAGCAATGAGCAGTTCTTC
CASSFRSNEQFF
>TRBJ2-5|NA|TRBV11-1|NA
TGTGCCAGCAGCTTTCCGTACCAAGAGACCCAGTACTTC
CASSFPYQETQYF
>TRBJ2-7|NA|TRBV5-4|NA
TGTGCCAGCAGCCGGGGGGTATTGGGGGCCGGCGGGGACGAGCAGTACTTC
CASSRGVLGAGGDEQYF
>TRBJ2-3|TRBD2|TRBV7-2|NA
TGTGCCAGCAGCTCGACCAATCTAGCGGACACGCAGTATTTT
CASSSTNLADTQYF
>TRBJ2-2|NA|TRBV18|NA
TGTGCCAGCTCACCACAGGACACCGGGGAGCTGTTTTTT
CASSPQDTGELFF
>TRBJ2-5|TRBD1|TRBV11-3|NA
TGTGCCAGCAGCTTAGGGGGGACAGGGGGCCTCGAGACCCAGTACTTC
CASSLGGTGGLETQYF
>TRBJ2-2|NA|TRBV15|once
TGTGCCACCAGCAGAGATGGTTTTATGGGCACCGGGGAGCTGTTTTTT
CATSRDGFMGTGELFF
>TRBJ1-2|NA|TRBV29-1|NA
TGCAGCGTTGAAGATCGTGGGGGGGCTAAATACTATGGCTACACCTTC
CSVEDRGGAKYYGYTF
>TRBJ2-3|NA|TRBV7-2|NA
TGTGCCAGCAGCTTAGACCCCTCCACAGATACGCAGTATTTT
CASSLDPSTDTQYF
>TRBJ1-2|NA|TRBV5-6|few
TGTGCCAGCAGTCGGGACGTTCTAGACTATGGCTACACCTTC
CASSRDVLDYGYTF
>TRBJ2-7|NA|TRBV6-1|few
TGTGCCAGCAGTGAAGATCTGCGGCGGAGCTCCTACGAGCAGTACTTC
CASSEDLRRSSYEQYF
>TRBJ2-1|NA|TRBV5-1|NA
TGCGCCAGCAGCTTGTTCGAGGGGGAGCAGTTCTTC
CASSLFEGEQFF
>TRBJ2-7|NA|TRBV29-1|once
TGCAGCGGTGAGATAAGCGGTATCTCCTACGAGCAGTACTTC
CSGEISGISYEQYF
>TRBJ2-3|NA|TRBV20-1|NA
TGCAGTGCATCACAGATAACGCAGTATTTT
CSASQITQYF
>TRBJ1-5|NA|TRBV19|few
TGTGCCAGTAGTATCGACGGTTATAGCAATCAGCCCCAGCATTTT
CASSIDGYSNQPQHF
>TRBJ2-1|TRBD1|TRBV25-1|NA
TGTGCCAGCACCCCCGGGGACAGGGGCTACAATGAGCAGTTCTTC
CASTPGDRGYNEQFF
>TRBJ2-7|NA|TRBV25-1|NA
TGTGCCAGCCCCCCCGGCGAGCAGTACTTC
CASPPGEQYF
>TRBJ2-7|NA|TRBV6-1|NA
TGTGCCAGCAGTGAGCTTCCTCCCTTC
CASSELPPF
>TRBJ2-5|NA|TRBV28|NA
TGTGCCAGCAGTTTATGGGTGGGGTTGGGGGAGACCCAGTACTTC
CASSLWVGLGETQYF
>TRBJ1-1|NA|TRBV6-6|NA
TGTGCCAGCAGTACGGGACTCCGAAAGGAGAACACTGAAGCTTTCTTT
CASSTGLRKENTEAFF
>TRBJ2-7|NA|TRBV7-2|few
TGTGCCAGCAGCTGGAGCTCCTACGAGCAGTACTTC
CASSWSSYEQYF
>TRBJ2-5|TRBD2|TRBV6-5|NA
TGTGCCAGCAGTTACGACACTAGCGGGGGGTTTGAGACCCAGTACTTC
CASSYDTSGGFETQYF
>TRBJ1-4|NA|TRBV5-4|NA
TGTGCCAGCAGCTCTCGGGCAGACTTTAATGAAAAACTGTTTTTT
CASSSRADFNEKLFF
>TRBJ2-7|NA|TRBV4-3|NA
TGCGCCAGCAGCCTCAAGCTCGACAGCGCTTACGAGCAGTACTTC
CASSLKLDSAYEQYF
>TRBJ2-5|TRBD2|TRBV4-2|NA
TGTGCCAGCAGCCCACAAGCTAGCGGCCAAGAGACCCAGTACTTC
CASSPQASGQETQYF
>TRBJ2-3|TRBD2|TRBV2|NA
TGTGCCAGCAGGGGGACTAGCGGGAGGGTTACGCAGTATTTT
CASRGTSGRVTQYF
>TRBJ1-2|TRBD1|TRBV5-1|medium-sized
TGCGCCAGCAGCCCGGACAGGCTTAACTATGGCTACACCTTC
CASSPDRLNYGYTF
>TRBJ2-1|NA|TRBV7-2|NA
TGTGCCAGCAGCTTGACAACTACGCCCTACAATGAGCAGTTCTTC
CASSLTTTPYNEQFF
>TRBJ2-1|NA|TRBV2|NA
TGTGCCAGCAGTGAGAATCCTTACAATGAGCAGTTCTTC
CASSENPYNEQFF
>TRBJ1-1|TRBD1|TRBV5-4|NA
TGTGCCAGCAGCTTCAGGGGGACGAACACTGAAGCTTTCTTT
CASSFRGTNTEAFF
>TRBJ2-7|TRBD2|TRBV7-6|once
TGTGCCAGCAGCTTAGCTACTAGCGGCTCCTACGAGCAGTACTTC
CASSLATSGSYEQYF